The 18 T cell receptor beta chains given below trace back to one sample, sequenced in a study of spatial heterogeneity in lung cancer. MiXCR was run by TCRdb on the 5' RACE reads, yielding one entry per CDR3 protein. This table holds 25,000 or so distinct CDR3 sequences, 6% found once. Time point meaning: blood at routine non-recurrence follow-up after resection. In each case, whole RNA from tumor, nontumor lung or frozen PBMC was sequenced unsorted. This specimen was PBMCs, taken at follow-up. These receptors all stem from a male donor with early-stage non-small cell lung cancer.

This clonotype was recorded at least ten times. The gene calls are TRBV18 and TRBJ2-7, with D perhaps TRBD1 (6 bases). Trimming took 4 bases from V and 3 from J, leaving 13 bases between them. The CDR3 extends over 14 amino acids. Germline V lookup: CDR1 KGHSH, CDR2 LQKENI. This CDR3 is CASSRRDTYYEQYF. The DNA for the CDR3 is TGTGCCAGCTCACGCCGGGACACTTACTACGAGCAGTACTTC. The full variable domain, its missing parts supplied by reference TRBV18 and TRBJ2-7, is NAGVMQNPRHLVRRRGQEARLRCSPMKGHSHVYWYRQLPEEGLKFMVYLQKENIIDESGMPKERFSAEFPKEGPSILRIQQVVRGDSAAYFCASSRRDTYYEQYFGPGTRLTVT.

The CDR3 region is CASSPSSYNEQFF. The CDR3 DNA is TGTGCCAGCAGCCCTAGCTCCTACAATGAGCAGTTCTTC. The V and J genes are TRBV6-2 or TRBV6-3 and TRBJ2-1; no reliable D call. This CDR3 spans 13 amino acids. Looked up from germline, CDR1 is MNHEY and CDR2 is SVGEGT. Trimming pared 6 bases from V and 0 bases from J, leaving 6 bases between.

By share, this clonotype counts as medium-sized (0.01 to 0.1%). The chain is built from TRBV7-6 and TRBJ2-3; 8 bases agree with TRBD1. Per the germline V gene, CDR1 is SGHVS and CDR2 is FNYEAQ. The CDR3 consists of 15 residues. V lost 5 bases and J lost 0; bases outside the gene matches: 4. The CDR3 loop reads CASSPRTGSTDTQYF. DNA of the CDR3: TGTGCCAGCAGCCCGAGGACAGGGAGCACAGATACGCAGTATTTT.

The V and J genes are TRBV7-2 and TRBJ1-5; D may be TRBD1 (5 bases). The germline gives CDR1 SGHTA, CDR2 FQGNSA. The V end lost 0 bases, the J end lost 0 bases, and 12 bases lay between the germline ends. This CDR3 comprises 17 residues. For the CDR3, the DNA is TGTGCCAGCAGCTTAGCGCAGGGTTCGTATAGCAATCAGCCCCAGCATTTT. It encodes CASSLAQGSYSNQPQHF.

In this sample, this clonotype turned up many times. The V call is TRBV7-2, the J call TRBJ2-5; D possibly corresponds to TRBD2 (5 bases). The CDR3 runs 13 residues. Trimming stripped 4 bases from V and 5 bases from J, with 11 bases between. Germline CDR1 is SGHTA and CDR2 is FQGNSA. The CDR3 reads CASSSVTRETQYF. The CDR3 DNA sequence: TGTGCCAGCAGCTCCGTCACTAGGGAGACCCAGTACTTC.

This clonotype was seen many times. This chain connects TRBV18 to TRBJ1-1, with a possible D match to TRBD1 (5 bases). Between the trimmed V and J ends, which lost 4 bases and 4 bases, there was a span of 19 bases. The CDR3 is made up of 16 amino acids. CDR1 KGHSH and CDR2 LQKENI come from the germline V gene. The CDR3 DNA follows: TGTGCCAGCTCACGACTGGAGGGGACCCGGGGCACTGAAGCTTTCTTT. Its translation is CASSRLEGTRGTEAFF.

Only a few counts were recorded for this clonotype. For the CDR3, the DNA is TGTGCCAGCAGCCCGGGCCATACGGTAATAAGAGCTTTCTTT. Amino acid sequence: CASSPGHTVIRAFF. This sequence joins TRBV9 and TRBJ1-1; D call uncertain. This CDR3 contains 14 residues. Trimming left V 4 bases short and J 10 bases short, with 20 bases between. Germline lookup yields CDR1 SGDLS and CDR2 YYNGEE.

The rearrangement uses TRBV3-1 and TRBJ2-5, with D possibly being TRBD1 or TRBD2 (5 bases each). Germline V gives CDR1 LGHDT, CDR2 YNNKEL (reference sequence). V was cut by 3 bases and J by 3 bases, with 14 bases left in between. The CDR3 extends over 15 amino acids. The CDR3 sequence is CASSQFRGPKETQYF. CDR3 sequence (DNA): TGTGCCAGCAGCCAGTTCCGGGGCCCCAAAGAGACCCAGTACTTC.

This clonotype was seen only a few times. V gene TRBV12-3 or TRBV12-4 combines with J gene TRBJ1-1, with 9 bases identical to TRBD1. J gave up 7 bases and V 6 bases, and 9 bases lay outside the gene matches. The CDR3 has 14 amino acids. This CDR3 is CASSPNRGLGEAFF. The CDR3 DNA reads TGTGCCAGCAGCCCTAACAGGGGGCTAGGTGAAGCTTTCTTT.

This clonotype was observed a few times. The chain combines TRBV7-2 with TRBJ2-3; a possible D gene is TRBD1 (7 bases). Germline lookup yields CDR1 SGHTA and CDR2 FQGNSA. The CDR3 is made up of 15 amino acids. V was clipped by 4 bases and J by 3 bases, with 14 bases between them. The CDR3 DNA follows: TGTGCCAGCAGCTCAAACAGGGGAGGAACAGATACGCAGTATTTT. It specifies CASSSNRGGTDTQYF. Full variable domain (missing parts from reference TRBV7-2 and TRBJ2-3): GAGVSQSPSNKVTEKGKDVELRCDPISGHTALYWYRQSLGQGLEFLIYFQGNSAPDKSGLPSDRFSAERTGGSVSTLTIQRTQQEDSAVYLCASSSNRGGTDTQYFGPGTRLTVL.

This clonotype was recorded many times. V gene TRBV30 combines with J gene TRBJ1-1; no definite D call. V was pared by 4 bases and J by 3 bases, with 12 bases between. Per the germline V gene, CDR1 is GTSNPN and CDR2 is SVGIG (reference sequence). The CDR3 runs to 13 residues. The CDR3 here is CAWNPQRDTEAFF. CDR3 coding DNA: TGTGCCTGGAATCCTCAAAGGGACACTGAAGCTTTCTTT.

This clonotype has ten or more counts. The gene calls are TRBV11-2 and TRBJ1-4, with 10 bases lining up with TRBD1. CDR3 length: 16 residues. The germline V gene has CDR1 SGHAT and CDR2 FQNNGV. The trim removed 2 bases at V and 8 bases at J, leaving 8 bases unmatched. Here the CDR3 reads CASSLSLTGGEEKLFF. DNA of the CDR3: TGTGCCAGCAGCTTATCGTTGACAGGGGGCGAGGAAAAACTGTTTTTT.

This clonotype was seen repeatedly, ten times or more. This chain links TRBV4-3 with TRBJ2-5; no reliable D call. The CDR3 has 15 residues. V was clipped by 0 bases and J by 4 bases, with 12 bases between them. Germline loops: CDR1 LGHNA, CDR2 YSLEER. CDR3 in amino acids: CASSQDYGPLETQYF. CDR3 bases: TGCGCCAGCAGCCAAGATTACGGGCCCCTAGAGACCCAGTACTTC.

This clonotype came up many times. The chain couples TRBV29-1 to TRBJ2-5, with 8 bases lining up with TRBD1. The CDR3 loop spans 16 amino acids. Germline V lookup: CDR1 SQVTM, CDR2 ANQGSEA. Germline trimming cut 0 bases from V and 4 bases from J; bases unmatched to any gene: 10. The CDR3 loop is CSVEDVSGGFRETQYF. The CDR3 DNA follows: TGCAGCGTTGAAGATGTTTCAGGGGGCTTTCGAGAGACCCAGTACTTC.

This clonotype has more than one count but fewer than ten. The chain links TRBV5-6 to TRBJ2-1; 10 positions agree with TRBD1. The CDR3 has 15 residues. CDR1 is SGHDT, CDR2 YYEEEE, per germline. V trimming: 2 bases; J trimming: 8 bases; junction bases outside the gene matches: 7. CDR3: CASSLGDRGQYEQFF. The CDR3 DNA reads TGTGCCAGCAGCTTAGGGGACAGGGGACAGTATGAGCAGTTCTTC.

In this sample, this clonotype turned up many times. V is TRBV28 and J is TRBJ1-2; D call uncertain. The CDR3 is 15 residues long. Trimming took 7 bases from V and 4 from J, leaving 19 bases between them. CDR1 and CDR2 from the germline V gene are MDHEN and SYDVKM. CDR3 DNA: TGTGCCAGCACTCCGGGTTCAGCAGCCTTCTATGGCTACACCTTC. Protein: CASTPGSAAFYGYTF.

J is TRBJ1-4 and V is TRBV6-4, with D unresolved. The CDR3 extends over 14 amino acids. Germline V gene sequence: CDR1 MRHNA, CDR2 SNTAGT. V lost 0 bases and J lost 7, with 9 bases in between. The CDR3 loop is CASSDSMGSEKLFF. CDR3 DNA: TGTGCCAGCAGTGACTCGATGGGTAGTGAAAAACTGTTTTTT.

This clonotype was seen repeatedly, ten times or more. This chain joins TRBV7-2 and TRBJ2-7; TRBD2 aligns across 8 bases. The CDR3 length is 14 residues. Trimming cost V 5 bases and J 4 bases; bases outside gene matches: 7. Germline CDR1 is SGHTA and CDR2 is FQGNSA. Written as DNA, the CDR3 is TGTGCCAGCAGCCCGGGGACTAGACAATACGAGCAGTACTTC. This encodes CASSPGTRQYEQYF.